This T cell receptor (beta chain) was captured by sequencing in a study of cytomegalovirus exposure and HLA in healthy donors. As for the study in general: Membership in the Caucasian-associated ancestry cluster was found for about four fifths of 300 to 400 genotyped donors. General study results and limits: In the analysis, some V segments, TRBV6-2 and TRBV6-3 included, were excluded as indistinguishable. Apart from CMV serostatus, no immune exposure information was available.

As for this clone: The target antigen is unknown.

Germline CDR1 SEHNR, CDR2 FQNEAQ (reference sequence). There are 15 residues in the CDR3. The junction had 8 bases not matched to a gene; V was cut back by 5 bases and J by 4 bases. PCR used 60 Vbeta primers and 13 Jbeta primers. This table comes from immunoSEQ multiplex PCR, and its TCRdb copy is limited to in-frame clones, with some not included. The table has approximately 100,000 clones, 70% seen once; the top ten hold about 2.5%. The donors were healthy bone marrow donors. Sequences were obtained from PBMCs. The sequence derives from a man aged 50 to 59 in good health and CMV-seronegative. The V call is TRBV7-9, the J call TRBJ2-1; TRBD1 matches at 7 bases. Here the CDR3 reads CASSPRQGMYNEQFF. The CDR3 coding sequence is TGTGCCAGCAGCCCGAGACAGGGTATGTACAATGAGCAGTTCTTC.